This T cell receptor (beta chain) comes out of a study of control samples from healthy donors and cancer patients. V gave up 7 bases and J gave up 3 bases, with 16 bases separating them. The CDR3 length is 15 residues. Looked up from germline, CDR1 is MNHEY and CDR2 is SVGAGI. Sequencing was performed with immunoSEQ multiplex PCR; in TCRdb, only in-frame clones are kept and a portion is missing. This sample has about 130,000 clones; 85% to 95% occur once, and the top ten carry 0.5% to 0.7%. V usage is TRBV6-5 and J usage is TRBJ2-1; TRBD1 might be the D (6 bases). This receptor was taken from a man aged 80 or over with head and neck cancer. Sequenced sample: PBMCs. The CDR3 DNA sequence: TGTGCCAGCAACCTGGGCAGGGGCCTCTACAATGAGCAGTTCTTC. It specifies CASNLGRGLYNEQFF.